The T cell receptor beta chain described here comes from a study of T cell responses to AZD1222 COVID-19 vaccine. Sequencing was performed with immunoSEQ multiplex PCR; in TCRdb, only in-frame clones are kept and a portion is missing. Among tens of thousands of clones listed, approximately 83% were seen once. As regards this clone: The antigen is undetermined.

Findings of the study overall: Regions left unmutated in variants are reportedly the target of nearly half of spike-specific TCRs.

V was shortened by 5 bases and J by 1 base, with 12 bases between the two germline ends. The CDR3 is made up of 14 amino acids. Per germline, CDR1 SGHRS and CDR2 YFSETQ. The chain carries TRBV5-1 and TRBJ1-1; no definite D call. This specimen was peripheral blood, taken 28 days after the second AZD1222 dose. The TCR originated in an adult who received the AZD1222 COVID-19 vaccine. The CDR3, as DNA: TGCGCCAGCAGGAAAACCGGTGAGAACACTGAAGCTTTCTTT. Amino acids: CASRKTGENTEAFF.